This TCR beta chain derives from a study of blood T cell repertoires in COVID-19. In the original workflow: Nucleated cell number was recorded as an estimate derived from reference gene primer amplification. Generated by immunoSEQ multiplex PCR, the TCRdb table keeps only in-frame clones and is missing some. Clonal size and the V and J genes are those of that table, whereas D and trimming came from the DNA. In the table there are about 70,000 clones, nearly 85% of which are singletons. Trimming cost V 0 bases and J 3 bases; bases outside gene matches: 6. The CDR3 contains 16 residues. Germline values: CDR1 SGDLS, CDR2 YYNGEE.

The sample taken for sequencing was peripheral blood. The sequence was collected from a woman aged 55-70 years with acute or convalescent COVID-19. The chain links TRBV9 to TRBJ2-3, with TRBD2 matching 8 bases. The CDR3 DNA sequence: TGTGCCAGCAGCGTAGTACTTGCGGGGGGAACAGATACGCAGTATTTT. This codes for CASSVVLAGGTDTQYF.